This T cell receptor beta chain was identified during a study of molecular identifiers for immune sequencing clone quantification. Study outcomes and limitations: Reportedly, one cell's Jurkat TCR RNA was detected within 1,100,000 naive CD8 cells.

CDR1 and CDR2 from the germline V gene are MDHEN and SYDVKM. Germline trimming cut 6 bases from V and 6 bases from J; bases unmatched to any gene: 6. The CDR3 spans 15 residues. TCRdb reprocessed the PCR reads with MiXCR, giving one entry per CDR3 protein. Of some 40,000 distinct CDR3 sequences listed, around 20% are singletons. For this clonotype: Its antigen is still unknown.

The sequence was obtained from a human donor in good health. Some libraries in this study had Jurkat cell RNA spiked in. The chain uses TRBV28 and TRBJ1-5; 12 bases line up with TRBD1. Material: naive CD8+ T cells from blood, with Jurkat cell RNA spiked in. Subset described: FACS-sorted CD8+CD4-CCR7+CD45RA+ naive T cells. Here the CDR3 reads CASRGTGGAGQPQHF. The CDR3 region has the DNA TGTGCCAGCAGAGGGACAGGGGGCGCGGGTCAGCCCCAGCATTTT.